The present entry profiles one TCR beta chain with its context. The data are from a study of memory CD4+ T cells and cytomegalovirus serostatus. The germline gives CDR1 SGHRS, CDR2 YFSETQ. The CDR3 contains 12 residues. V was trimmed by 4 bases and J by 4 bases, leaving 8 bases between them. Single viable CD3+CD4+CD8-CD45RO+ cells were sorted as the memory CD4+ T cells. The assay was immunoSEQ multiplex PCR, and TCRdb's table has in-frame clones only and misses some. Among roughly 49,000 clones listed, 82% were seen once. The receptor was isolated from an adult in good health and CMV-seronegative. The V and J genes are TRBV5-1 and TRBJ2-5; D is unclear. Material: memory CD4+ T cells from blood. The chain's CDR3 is CASSTLLETQYF. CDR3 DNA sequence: TGCGCCAGCAGCACCCTTTTAGAGACCCAGTACTTC.